A selection of T cell receptor beta chains follows, all from one sample in a study of OX40 agonist ivuxolimab in advanced cancers. Repertoires were generated with immunoSEQ multiplex PCR, while TCRdb's copy carries only in-frame clones and drops some. The profile shows roughly 41,000 clones, 70% to 85% of them singletons. The sample was CD4+ or CD8+ T cells sorted from blood, taken in a trial of the OX40 agonist ivuxolimab. The source is an adult with an advanced solid tumor such as melanoma, head and neck, liver or kidney cancer. CDR3s leave out the opening cysteine and the closing phenylalanine or tryptophan. Each record gives: J gene, D gene, V gene, CDR3 protein. D genes are given only for firm matches.

TRBJ2-1,TRBD2,TRBV7-8,ASSSLIAGESPHEQF
TRBJ1-1,.,TRBV4-3,ASSDSGVGAF
TRBJ2-5,TRBD1,TRBV7-6,ASSSDREARETQY
TRBJ1-1,.,TRBV6-6,ASSYGVAALNTEAF
TRBJ2-3,TRBD2,TRBV27,ASSLLAGETDTQY
TRBJ1-2,TRBD1,TRBV5-6,ASSIGQGDYGYT
TRBJ2-7,.,TRBV7-8,ASSSRTAYEQY
TRBJ1-1,.,TRBV2,ASSGDGRTTEAF
TRBJ1-1,.,TRBV6-5,ASSGPGPPAF
TRBJ1-4,TRBD1,TRBV7-9,ASSPRDRGATNEKLF
TRBJ2-7,TRBD2,TRBV2,ASTEVAGAYEQY
TRBJ1-1,.,TRBV28,ASSPNTEAF
TRBJ2-5,.,TRBV7-8,ASSWGRGEETQY
TRBJ2-1,.,TRBV7-2,ASSFGVEYNEQF
TRBJ2-3,.,TRBV27,ASSLSLGGLTTDTQY
TRBJ2-7,.,TRBV5-1,ASSLGQSAYEQY
TRBJ2-3,.,TRBV7-8,ASSFAPGSVSTDTQY
TRBJ1-5,.,TRBV4-3,ASSHFQGEPQH
TRBJ2-3,.,TRBV15,ATSRTGTRGDTQY
TRBJ2-1,TRBD2,TRBV19,ASSPLRLAGGLLDEQF
TRBJ2-7,TRBD1,TRBV28,ASSQTGATTYEQY
TRBJ1-5,.,TRBV9,ASSPTSGGNQPQH
TRBJ2-5,TRBD1,TRBV18,ASSPQRQGGETQY
TRBJ2-7,TRBD1,TRBV4-2,ASSRHPGQGASYEQY
TRBJ2-1,.,TRBV7-3,ASSKEGVGDQF
TRBJ2-5,.,TRBV14,ASSTLGGRGETQY
TRBJ2-4,.,TRBV28,ASSLRQNDYIQY
TRBJ2-1,.,TRBV7-6,ASSLASGLNSYNEQF
TRBJ2-1,.,TRBV5-1,ASSWAGLQRGSYNEQF
.,TRBD1,TRBV18,ASSLRDRSYEQY
TRBJ2-3,TRBD2,TRBV11-2,ASSLRLAGDEDTQY
TRBJ1-2,TRBD1,TRBV9,ASSVGTGGGGYGYT
TRBJ2-3,.,TRBV7-2,ASRSQVDTRDTQY
TRBJ1-1,TRBD1,TRBV7-2,ASSETDRGYI
TRBJ1-5,.,TRBV19,ASRRTPSSNQPQH
TRBJ2-6,TRBD1,TRBV4-2,ASSQDTGDSSGANVLT
TRBJ2-1,.,TRBV4-1,ASSPSTLSSYNEQF
TRBJ1-1,.,TRBV30,AWSSQGATEAF
TRBJ1-2,TRBD1,TRBV27,ASTLTWTGFYGYT
TRBJ1-6,.,TRBV27,ASSSNALSSPLH
TRBJ1-2,TRBD1,TRBV6-6,ASSYSDRGANYGYT
TRBJ2-7,.,TRBV7-9,ASSLGYSPYEQY